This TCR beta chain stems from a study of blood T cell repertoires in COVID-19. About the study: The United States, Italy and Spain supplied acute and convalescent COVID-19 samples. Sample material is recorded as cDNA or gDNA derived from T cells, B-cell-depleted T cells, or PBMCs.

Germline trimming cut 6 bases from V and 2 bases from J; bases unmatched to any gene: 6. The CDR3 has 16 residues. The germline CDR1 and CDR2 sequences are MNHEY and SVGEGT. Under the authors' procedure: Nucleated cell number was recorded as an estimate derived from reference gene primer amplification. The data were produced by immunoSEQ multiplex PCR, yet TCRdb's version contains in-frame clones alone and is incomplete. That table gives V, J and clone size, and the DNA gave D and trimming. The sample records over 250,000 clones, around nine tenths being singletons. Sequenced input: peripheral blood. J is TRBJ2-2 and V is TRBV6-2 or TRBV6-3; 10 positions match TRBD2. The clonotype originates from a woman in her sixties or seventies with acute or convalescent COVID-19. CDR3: CASSELAGINTGELFF. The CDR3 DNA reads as TGTGCCAGCAGCGAACTAGCGGGGATTAACACCGGGGAGCTGTTTTTT.